In its sample, the clone carrying this TCR beta chain was seen once. Antigen specificity is unknown. These data belong to a study of tumor-infiltrating lymphocytes in localized non-small cell lung cancer. Study details: Patients included smokers and never-smokers with various histologies, some sampled after neoadjuvant chemotherapy.

Overall study results and limits: T-cell fraction did not differ between immunotypes IM1 and IM2. Only some patients had TCR sequencing, depending on available tissue. Tumor T-cell fraction was not associated with recurrence-free survival.

TCRdb's table, derived via immunoSEQ multiplex PCR, lists solely in-frame clones and lacks some. This table holds about 4,900 clones, less than 70% found once. Germline V gives CDR1 SGDLS, CDR2 YYNGEE. The V end was cut by 4 bases, the J end by 0 bases, with 14 bases between. This CDR3 comprises 16 residues. Sequenced input: lung tumor tissue. The clonotype comes from a human donor with non-small cell lung cancer. The rearrangement links TRBV9 to TRBJ2-1, with D possibly TRBD2 on 6 matching bases. In nucleotides, the CDR3 is TGTGCCAGCAGCCCCCAGACCGGGGGCTCCTACAATGAGCAGTTCTTC. Protein sequence: CASSPQTGGSYNEQFF.